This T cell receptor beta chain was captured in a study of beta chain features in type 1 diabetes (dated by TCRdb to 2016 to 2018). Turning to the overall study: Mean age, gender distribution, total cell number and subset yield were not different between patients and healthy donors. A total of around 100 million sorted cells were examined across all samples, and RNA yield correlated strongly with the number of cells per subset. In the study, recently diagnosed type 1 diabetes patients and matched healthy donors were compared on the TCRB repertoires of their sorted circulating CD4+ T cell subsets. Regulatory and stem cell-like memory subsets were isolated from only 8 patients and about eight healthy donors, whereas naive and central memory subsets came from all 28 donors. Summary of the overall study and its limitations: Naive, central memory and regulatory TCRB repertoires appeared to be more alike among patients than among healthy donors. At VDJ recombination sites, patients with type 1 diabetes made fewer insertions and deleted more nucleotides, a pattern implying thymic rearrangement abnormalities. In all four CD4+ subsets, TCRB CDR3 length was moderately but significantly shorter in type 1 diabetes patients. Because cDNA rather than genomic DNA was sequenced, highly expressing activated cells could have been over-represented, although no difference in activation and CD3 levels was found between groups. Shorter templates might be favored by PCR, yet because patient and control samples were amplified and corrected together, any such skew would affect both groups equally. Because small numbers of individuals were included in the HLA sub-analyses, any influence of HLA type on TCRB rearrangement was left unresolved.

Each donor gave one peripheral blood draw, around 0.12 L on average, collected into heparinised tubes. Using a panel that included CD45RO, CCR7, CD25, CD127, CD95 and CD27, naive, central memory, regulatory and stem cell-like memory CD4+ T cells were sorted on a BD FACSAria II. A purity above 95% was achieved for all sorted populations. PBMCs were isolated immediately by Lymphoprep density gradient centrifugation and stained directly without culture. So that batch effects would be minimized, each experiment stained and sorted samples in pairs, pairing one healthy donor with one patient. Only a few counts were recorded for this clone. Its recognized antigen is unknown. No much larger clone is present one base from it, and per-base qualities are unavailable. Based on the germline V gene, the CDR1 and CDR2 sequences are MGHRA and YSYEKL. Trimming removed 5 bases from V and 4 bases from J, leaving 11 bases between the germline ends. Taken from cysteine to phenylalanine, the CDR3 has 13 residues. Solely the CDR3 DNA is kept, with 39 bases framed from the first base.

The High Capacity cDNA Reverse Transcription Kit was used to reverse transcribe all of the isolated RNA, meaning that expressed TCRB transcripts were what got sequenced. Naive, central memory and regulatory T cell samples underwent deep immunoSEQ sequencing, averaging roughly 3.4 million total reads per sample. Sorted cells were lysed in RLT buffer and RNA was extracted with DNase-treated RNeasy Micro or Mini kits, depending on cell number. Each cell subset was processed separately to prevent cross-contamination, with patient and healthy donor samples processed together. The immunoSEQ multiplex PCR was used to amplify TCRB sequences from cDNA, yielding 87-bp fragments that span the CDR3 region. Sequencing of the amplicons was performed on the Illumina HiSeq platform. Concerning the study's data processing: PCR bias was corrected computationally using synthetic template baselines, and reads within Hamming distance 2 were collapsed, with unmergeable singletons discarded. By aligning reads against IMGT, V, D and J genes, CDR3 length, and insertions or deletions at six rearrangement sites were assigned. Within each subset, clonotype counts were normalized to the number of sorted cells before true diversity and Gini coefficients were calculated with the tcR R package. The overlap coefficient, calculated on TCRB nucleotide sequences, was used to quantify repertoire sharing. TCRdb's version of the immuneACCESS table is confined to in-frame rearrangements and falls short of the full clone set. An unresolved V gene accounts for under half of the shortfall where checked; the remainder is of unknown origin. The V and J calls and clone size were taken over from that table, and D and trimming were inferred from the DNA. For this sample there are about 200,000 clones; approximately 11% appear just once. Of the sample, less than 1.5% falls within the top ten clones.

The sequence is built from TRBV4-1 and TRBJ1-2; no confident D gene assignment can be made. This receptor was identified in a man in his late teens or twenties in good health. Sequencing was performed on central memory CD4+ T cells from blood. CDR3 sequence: CASSGWGSYGYTF. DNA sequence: TGCGCCAGCAGCGGGTGGGGATCCTATGGCTACACCTTC.